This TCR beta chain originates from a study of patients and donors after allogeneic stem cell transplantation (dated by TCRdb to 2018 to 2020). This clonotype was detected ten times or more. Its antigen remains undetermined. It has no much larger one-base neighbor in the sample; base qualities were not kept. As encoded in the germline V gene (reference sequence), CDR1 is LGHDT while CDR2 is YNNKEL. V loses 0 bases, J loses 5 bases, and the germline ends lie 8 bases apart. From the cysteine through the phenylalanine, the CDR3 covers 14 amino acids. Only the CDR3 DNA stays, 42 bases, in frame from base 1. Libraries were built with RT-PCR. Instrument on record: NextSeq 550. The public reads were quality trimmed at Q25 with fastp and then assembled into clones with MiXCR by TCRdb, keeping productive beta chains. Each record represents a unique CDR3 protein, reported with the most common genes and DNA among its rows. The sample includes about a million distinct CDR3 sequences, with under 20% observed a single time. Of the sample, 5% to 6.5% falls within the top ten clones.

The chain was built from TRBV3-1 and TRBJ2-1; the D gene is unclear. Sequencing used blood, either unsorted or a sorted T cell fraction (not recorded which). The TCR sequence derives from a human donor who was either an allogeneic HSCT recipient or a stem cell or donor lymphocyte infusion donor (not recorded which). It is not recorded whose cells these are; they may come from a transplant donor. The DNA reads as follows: TGTGCCAGCAGCCAAGATTTAGTGGACAATGAGCAGTTCTTC. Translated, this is CASSQDLVDNEQFF.